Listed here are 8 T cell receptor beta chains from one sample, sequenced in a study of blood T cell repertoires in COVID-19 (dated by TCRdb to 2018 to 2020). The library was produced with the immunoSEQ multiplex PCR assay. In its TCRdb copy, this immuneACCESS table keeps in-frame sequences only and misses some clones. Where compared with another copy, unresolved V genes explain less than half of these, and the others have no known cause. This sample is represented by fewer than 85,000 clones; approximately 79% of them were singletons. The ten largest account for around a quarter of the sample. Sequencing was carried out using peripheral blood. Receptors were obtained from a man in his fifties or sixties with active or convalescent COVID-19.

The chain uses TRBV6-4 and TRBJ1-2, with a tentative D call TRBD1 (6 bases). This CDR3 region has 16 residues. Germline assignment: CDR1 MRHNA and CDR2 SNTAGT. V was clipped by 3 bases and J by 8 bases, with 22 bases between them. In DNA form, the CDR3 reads TGTGCCAGCAGTGAGACAACTGCAGGGGACCTTCGGGGCTACACCTTC. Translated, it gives CASSETTAGDLRGYTF.

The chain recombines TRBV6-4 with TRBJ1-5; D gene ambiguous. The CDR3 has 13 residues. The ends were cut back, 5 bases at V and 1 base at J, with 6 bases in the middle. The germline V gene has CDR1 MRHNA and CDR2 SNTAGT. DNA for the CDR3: TGTGCCAGCAGTTCGGGGAGCAATCAGCCCCAGCATTTT. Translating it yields CASSSGSNQPQHF.

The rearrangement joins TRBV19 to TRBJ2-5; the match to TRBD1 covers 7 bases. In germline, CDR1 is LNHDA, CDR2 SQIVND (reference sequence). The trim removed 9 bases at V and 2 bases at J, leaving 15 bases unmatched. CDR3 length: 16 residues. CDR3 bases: TGTGCCAGCAGCACTCTACTGGGACAGTTACAAGAGACCCAGTACTTC. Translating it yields CASSTLLGQLQETQYF. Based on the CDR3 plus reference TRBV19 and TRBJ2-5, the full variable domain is DGGITQSPKYLFRKEGQNVTLSCEQNLNHDAMYWYRQDPGQGLRLIYYSQIVNDFQKGDIAEGYSVSREKKESFPLTVTSAQKNPTAFYLCASSTLLGQLQETQYFGPGTRLLVL.

The chain's CDR3 is CASSERGIDTEAFF. Written as DNA, the CDR3 is TGTGCCAGCAGTGAAAGGGGTATCGACACTGAAGCTTTCTTT. The rearrangement joins TRBV2 to TRBJ1-1, with D maybe TRBD1 (5 bases). The germline V gene encodes CDR1 SNHLY and CDR2 FYNNEI. This CDR3 has 14 residues. The ends were cut back, 2 bases at V and 3 bases at J, with 10 bases in the middle.

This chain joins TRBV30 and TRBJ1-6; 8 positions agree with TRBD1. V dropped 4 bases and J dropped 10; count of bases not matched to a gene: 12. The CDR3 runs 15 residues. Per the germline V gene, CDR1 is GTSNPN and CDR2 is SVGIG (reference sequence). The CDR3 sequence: CAWNDYRTGMSPLHF. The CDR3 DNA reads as TGTGCCTGGAATGATTACAGGACAGGGATGTCACCCCTCCACTTT.

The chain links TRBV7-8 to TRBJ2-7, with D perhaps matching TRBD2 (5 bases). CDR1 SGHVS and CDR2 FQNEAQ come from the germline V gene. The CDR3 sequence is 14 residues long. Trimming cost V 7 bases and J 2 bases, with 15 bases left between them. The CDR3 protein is CASNPLLGAYEQYF. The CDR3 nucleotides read TGTGCCAGCAACCCCCTCTTGGGAGCCTACGAGCAGTACTTC.

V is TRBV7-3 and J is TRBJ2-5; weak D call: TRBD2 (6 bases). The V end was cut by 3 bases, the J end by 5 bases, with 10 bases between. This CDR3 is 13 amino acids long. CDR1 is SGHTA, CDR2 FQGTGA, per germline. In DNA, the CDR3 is TGTGCCAGCAGCTTTGGACTAAAGGAGACCCAGTACTTC. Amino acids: CASSFGLKETQYF. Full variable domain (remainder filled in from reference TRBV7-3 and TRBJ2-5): GAGVSQTPSNKVTEKGKYVELRCDPISGHTALYWYRQSLGQGPEFLIYFQGTGAADDSGLPNDRFFAVRPEGSVSTLKIQRTERGDSAVYLCASSFGLKETQYFGPGTRLLVL.

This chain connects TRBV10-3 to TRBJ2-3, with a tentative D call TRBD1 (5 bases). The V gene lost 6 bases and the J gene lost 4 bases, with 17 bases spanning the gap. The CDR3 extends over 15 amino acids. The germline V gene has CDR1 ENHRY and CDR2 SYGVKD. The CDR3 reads CAISQDNVGADTQYF. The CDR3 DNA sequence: TGTGCCATCAGCCAGGACAATGTCGGTGCAGATACGCAGTATTTT.